These 2 T cell receptor beta chains came from one sample sequenced in a study of cytomegalovirus exposure and HLA in healthy donors. Only in-frame clones appear in the TCRdb table, and some are missing; sequencing was by immunoSEQ multiplex PCR. This sample carries 200,000 to 250,000 clones, approximately 83% of them seen once, and the ten largest clones take more than 13%. Sequenced sample: PBMCs. These receptors all stem from a woman aged 25 to 39 in good health and CMV-seropositive.

The chain uses TRBV5-4 and TRBJ2-3; D may be TRBD1 (5 bases). The V end was cut by 4 bases, the J end by 3 bases, with 15 bases between. The CDR3 sequence is 15 residues long. CDR1 and CDR2 from the germline V gene are SGHNT and YYREEE (reference sequence). CDR3 sequence: CASSGRVKRTDTQYF. CDR3 sequence (DNA): TGTGCCAGCAGCGGCAGGGTGAAAAGAACAGATACGCAGTATTTT.

V and J are TRBV28 and TRBJ1-1; D ambiguous. The length of the CDR3 is 12 residues. Trimming cost V 5 bases and J 8 bases, with 12 bases left between them. CDR1 and CDR2 (germline): MDHEN, SYDVKM. As DNA, the CDR3 is TGTGCCAGCAGTCCGAGGAGGAACGAAGCTTTCTTT. It is translated as CASSPRRNEAFF.